These 10 T cell receptor beta chains originate from one sample sequenced in a study of blood T cell repertoires in COVID-19. Generated by immunoSEQ multiplex PCR, the TCRdb table keeps only in-frame clones and is missing some. The repertoire holds about 120,000 clones, with around 91% as singletons. The source material was peripheral blood. The receptors derive from a woman aged 55-69 years with COVID-19, enrolled during active disease.

This sequence joins TRBV18 and TRBJ2-5, with TRBD2 as a possible D gene (6 bases). Germline V gene lookup returns CDR1 KGHSH and CDR2 LQKENI. The CDR3 length is 15 residues. V lost 3 bases and J lost 1, with 12 bases in between. For the CDR3, the DNA is TGTGCCAGCTCACCTCGCCGGGACTCCCAAGAGACCCAGTACTTC. Its translation is CASSPRRDSQETQYF.

The rearrangement links TRBV25-1 to TRBJ1-1; TRBD1 is a possible D gene (6 bases). The CDR3 is made up of 14 amino acids. The germline CDR1 and CDR2 sequences are MGHDK and SYGVNS. Trimming shortened V by 4 bases and J by 4 bases, and 13 bases separated the two germline ends. CDR3 sequence reads: CASSASGVLTEAFF. As DNA, the CDR3 is TGTGCCAGCAGTGCGTCAGGGGTGCTCACTGAAGCTTTCTTT.

The chain is built from TRBV5-1 and TRBJ1-5; 12 bases map to TRBD1. The J segment lost 7 bases and the V segment lost 3 bases, leaving 5 bases of the junction unmatched. The length of the CDR3 is 15 residues. Germline values: CDR1 SGHRS, CDR2 YFSETQ. The CDR3 reads CASSSGQGAKQPQHF. In DNA, the CDR3 is TGCGCCAGCAGCTCGGGACAGGGGGCGAAACAGCCCCAGCATTTT.

The chain employs TRBV14 and TRBJ1-1, with 8 nucleotides matching TRBD1. With 3 bases clipped from V and 2 bases from J, the junction kept 8 bases outside the gene matches. The length of the CDR3 is 16 residues. CDR1 is SGHDN and CDR2 is FVKESK in the germline V gene. In nucleotides, the CDR3 is TGTGCCAGCAGCCAGCGACAGGGGATCTTCAACACTGAAGCTTTCTTT. Translation gives CASSQRQGIFNTEAFF.

The J gene is TRBJ1-6, the V gene TRBV6-1; D is ambiguous. From germline, CDR1 is MNHNS and CDR2 SASEGT. The germline V and J ends were trimmed by 3 bases and 9 bases, with 15 bases remaining between them. This CDR3 contains 15 residues. CDR3 protein: CASSDLQIFGSPLHF. The CDR3 bases are TGTGCCAGCAGTGACCTACAGATTTTCGGTTCACCCCTCCACTTT.

The chain recombines TRBV11-2 with TRBJ2-4; D possibly corresponds to TRBD1 (5 bases). The V gene lost 3 bases and the J gene lost 6 bases, with 12 bases spanning the gap. The CDR3 loop spans 14 amino acids. Per the germline V gene, CDR1 is SGHAT and CDR2 is FQNNGV. CDR3 residues: CASSLLGVGNIQYF. The CDR3 nucleotides read TGTGCCAGCAGCTTGCTAGGGGTTGGAAACATTCAGTACTTC.

This clone showed up just once. The V gene is TRBV4-3, the J gene TRBJ1-5; 7 nucleotides align to TRBD1. This CDR3 has 16 residues. The germline V gene has CDR1 LGHNA and CDR2 YSLEER. With V trimmed by 0 bases and J by 6 bases, 8 bases remained unmatched. This CDR3 reads CASSQDLTGRGQPQHF. CDR3 nucleotide sequence: TGCGCCAGCAGCCAAGATCTGACAGGGAGAGGTCAGCCCCAGCATTTT.

DNA of the CDR3: TGTGCCAGCAGCTGGGCGTGGGGAGGTACCACAGATACGCAGTATTTT. Amino acids: CASSWAWGGTTDTQYF. This chain uses TRBV5-6 with TRBJ2-3; D possibly corresponds to TRBD2 (6 bases). The CDR3 is made up of 16 amino acids. Looked up from germline, CDR1 is SGHDT and CDR2 is YYEEEE. Trimming shortened V by 3 bases and J by 2 bases, and 16 bases separated the two germline ends.

This clone appeared once. The rearrangement joins TRBV2 to TRBJ2-3, with D hard to call. CDR1 and CDR2 (germline): SNHLY, FYNNEI. V was cut by 7 bases and J by 0 bases, with 11 bases left in between. The CDR3 loop spans 14 amino acids. CDR3 bases: TGTGCCAGCAACGTGGTAACTAGCACAGATACGCAGTATTTT. Its translation is CASNVVTSTDTQYF.

This clone has a single count. The V call is TRBV5-1, the J call TRBJ1-2, with D perhaps TRBD1 (5 bases). The germline V gene has CDR1 SGHRS and CDR2 YFSETQ. V lost 3 bases and J 8 bases, leaving 17 bases between the germline ends. The CDR3 length is 14 residues. The CDR3 loop is CASSSGGSNGGYTF. In DNA form, the CDR3 reads TGCGCCAGCAGCTCCGGGGGTTCTAATGGGGGCTACACCTTC.